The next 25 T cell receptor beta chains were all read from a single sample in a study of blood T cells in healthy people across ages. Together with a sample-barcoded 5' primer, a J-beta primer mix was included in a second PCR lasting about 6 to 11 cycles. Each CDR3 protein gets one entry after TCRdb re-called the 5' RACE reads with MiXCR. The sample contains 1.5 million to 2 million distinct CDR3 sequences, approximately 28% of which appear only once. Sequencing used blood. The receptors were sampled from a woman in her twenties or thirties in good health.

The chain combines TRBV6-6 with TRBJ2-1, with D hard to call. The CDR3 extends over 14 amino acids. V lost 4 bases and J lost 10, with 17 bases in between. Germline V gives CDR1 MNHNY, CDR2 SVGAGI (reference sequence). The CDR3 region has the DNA TGTGCCAGCAGTTCTCAAAAGCTCCGCTACGAGCAGTTCTTC. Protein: CASSSQKLRYEQFF.

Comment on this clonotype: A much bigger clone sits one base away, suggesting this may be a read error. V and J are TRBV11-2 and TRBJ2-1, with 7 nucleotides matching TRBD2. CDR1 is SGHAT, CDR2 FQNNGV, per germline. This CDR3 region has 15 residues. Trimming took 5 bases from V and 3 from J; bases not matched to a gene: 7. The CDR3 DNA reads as TGTGCCAGCAGCCAGTGCGGGACTAACTACAATGAGCAGTTCTTC. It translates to CASSQCGTNYNEQFF.

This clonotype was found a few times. This CDR3 reads CASSLVSCGEQYF. DNA of the CDR3: TGTGCCAGCAGCTTAGTATCTTGCGGCGAGCAGTACTTC. The genes are TRBV7-2 and TRBJ2-7; D is unclear. V was cut by 1 base and J by 6 bases, with 10 bases left in between. Germline CDR1 reads SGHTA; CDR2 reads FQGNSA. The CDR3 length is 13 residues.

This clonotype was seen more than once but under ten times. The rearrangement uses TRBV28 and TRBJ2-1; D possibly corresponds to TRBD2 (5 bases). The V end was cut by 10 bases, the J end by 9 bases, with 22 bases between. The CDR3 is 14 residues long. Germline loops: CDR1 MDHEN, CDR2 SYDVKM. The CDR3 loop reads CAITTDGPRGEQFF. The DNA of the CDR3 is TGTGCCATCACGACGGACGGCCCCCGGGGTGAGCAGTTCTTC.

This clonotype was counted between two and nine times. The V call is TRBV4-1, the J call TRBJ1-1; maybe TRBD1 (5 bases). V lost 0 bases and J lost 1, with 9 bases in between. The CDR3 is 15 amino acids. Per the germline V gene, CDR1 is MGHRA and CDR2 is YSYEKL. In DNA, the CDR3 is TGCGCCAGCAGCCAAGAACCGGGGCCGAACACTGAAGCTTTCTTT. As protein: CASSQEPGPNTEAFF.

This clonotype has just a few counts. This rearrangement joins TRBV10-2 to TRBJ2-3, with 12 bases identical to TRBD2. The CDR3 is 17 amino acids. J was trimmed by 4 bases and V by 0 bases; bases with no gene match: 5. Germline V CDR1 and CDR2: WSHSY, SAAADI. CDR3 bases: TGCGCCAGCAGTGAGTCGACTAGCGGGGGTTTCTCAGATACGCAGTATTTT. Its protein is CASSESTSGGFSDTQYF.

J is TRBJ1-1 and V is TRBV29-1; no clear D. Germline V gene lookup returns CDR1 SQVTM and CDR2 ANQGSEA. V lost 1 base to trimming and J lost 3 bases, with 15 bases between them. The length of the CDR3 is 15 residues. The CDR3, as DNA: TGCAGCGTTGAAGGACCCACCGGGCCGGACACTGAAGCTTTCTTT. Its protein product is CSVEGPTGPDTEAFF. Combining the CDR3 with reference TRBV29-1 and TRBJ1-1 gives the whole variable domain SAVISQKPSRDICQRGTSLTIQCQVDSQVTMMFWYRQQPGQSLTLIATANQGSEATYESGFVIDKFPISRPNLTFSTLTVSNMSPEDSSIYLCSVEGPTGPDTEAFFGQGTRLTVV.

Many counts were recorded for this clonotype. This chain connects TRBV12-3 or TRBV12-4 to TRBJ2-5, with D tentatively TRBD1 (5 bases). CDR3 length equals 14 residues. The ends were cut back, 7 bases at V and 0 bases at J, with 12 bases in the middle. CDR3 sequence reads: CASTLRGYQETQYF. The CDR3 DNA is TGTGCCAGCACCCTAAGGGGTTACCAAGAGACCCAGTACTTC.

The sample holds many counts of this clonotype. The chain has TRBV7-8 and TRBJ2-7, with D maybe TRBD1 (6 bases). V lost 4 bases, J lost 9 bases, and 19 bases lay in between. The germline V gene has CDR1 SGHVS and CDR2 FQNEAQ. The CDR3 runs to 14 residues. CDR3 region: CASSWGTSSSGQYF. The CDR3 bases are TGTGCCAGCAGCTGGGGGACAAGTAGCTCAGGGCAGTACTTC.

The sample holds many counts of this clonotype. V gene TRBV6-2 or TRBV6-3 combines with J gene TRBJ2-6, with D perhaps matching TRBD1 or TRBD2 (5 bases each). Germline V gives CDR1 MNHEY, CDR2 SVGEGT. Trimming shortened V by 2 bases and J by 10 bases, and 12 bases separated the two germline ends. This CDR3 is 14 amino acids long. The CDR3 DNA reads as TGTGCCAGCAGTTACGGGACGGGGAAAAACGTCCTGACTTTC. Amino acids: CASSYGTGKNVLTF.

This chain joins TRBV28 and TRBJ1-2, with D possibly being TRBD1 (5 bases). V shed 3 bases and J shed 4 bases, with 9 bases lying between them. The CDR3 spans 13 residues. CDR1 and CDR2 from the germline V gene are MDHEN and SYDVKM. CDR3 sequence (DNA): TGTGCCAGCAGTTTTATCGGGACCTATGGCTACACCTTC. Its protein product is CASSFIGTYGYTF.

CDR3 loop: CASSLVRGWGDEQFF. The DNA of the CDR3 is TGTGCCAGCAGCTTAGTACGGGGTTGGGGCGATGAGCAGTTCTTC. The chain has TRBV7-9 and TRBJ2-1; tentatively, D is TRBD1 or TRBD2 (5 bases each). Trimming took off 1 base at V and 8 bases at J, with 15 bases between the two ends. CDR3 length: 15 residues. Germline lookup yields CDR1 SEHNR and CDR2 FQNEAQ (reference sequence). Full variable domain (outside the CDR3, taken from reference TRBV7-9 and TRBJ2-1): DTGVSQNPRHKITKRGQNVTFRCDPISEHNRLYWYRQTLGQGPEFLTYFQNEAQLEKSRLLSDRFSAERPKGSFSTLEIQRTEQGDSAMYLCASSLVRGWGDEQFFGPGTRLTVL.

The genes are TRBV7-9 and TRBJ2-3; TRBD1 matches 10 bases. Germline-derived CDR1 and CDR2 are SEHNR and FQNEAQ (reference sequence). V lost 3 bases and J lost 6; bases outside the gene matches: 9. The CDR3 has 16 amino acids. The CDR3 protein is CASSFGTGAAVDTQYF. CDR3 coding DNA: TGTGCCAGCAGCTTTGGGACAGGGGCGGCGGTGGATACGCAGTATTTT.

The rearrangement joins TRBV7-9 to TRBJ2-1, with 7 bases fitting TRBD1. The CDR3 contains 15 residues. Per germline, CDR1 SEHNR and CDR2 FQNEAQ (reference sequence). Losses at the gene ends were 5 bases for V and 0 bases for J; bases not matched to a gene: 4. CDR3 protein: CASSGGQLSYNEQFF. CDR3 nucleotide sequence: TGTGCCAGCAGCGGGGGACAGCTCTCCTACAATGAGCAGTTCTTC.

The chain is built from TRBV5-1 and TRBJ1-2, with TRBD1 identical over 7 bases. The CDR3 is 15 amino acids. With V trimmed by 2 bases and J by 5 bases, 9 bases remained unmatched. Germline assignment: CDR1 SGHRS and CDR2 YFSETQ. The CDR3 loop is CASSFRQGVEYGYTF. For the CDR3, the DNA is TGCGCCAGCAGCTTCCGACAGGGAGTTGAATATGGCTACACCTTC.

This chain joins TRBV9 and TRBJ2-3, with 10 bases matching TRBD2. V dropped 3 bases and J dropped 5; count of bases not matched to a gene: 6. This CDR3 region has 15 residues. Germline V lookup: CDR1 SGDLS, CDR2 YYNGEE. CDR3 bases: TGTGCCAGCAGCGGGGAGCGGGGGGGAGGAGATACGCAGTATTTT. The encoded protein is CASSGERGGGDTQYF. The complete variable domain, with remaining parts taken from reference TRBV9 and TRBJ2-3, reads DSGVTQTPKHLITATGQRVTLRCSPRSGDLSVYWYQQSLDQGLQFLIQYYNGEERAKGNILERFSAQQFPDLHSELNLSSLELGDSALYFCASSGERGGGDTQYFGPGTRLTVL.

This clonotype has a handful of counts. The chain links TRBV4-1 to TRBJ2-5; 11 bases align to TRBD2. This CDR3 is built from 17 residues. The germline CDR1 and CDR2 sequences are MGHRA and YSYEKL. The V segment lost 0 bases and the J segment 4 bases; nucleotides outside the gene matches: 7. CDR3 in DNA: TGCGCCAGCAGCCAAGAACCGGGACTAGCGGCGGGAGAGACCCAGTACTTC. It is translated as CASSQEPGLAAGETQYF.

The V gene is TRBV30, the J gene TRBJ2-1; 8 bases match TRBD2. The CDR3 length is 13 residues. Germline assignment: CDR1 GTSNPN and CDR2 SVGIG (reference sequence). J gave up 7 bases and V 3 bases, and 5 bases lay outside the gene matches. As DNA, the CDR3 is TGTGCCTGGAGGATAAGCGGGAGTAATGAGCAGTTCTTC. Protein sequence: CAWRISGSNEQFF. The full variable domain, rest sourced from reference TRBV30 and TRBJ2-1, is SQTIHQWPATLVQPVGSPLSLECTVEGTSNPNLYWYRQAAGRGLQLLFYSVGIGQISSEVPQNLSASRPQDRQFILSSKKLLLSDSGFYLCAWRISGSNEQFFGPGTRLTVL.

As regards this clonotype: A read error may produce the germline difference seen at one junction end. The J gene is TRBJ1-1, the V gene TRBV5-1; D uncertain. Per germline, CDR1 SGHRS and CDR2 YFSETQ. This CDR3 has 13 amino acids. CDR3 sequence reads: CASSLGKDTEAFF. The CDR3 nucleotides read TGCGCCAGTAGCTTGGGTAAGGACACTGAAGCTTTCTTT.

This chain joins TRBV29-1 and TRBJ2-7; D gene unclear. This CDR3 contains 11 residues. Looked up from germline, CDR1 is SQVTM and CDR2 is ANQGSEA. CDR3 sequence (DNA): TGCAGAGCTGACACCAGATACGAGCAGTACTTC. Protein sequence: CRADTRYEQYF.

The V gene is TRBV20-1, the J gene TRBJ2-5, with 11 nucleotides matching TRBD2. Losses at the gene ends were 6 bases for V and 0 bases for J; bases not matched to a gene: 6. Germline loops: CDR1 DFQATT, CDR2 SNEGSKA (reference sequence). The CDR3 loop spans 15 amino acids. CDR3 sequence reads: CSASRLAGNQETQYF. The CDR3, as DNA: TGCAGTGCCTCCAGACTAGCGGGAAACCAAGAGACCCAGTACTTC.

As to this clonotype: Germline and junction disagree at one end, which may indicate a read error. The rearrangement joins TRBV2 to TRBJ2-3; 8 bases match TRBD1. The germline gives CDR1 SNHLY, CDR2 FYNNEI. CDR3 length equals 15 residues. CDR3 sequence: CASSEEDRVTDTQYF. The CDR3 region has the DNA TGTGCCAGCAGTGAAGAGGACAGGGTGACAGATACACAGTATTTT.

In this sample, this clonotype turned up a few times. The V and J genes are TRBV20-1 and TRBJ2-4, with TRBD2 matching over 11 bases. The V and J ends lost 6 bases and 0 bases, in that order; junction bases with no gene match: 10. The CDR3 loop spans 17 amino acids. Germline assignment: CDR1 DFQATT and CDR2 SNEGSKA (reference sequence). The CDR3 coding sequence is TGCAGTGCCCACCCGACTAGCGGGACACTAGCCAAAAACATTCAGTACTTC. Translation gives CSAHPTSGTLAKNIQYF.

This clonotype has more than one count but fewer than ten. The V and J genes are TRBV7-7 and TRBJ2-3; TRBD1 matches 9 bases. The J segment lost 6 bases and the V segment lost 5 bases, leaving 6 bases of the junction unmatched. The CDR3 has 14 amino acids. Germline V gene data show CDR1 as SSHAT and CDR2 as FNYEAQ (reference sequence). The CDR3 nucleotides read TGTGCCAGCAGCCTACAGGGGGCGTGGGATACGCAGTATTTT. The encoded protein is CASSLQGAWDTQYF.

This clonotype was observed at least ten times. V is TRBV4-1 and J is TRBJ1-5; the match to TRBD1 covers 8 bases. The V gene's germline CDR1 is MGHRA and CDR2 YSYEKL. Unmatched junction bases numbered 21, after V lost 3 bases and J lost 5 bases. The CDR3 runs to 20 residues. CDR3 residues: CASSQALLGRGRRDHQPQHF. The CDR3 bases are TGCGCCAGCAGCCAGGCCCTCCTGGGCAGGGGGCGAAGAGATCATCAGCCCCAGCATTTT.